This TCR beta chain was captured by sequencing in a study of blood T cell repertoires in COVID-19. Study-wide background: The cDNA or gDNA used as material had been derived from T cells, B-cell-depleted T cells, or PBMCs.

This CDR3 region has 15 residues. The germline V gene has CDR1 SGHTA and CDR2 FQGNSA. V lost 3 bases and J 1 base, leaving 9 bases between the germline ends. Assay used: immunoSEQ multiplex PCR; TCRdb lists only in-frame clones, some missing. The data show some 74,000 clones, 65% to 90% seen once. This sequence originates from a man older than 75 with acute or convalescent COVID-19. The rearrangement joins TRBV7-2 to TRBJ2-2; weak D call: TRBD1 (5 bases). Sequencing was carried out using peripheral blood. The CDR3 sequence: CASSLGGQNTGELFF. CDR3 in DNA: TGTGCCAGCAGCTTGGGTGGACAGAACACCGGGGAGCTGTTTTTT.